This TCR beta chain was captured in a study of blood T cell repertoires in COVID-19. Across the study: COVID-19 samples from acute and convalescent phases originated in the United States, Italy and Spain. Nucleic acid was either cDNA or gDNA, and it came from T cells, B-cell-depleted T cells, or PBMCs.

V gave up 7 bases and J gave up 3 bases, with 15 bases separating them. Germline lookup yields CDR1 LNHDA and CDR2 SQIVND (reference sequence). The CDR3 spans 14 residues. As processed by the authors: How many nucleated cells were present was estimated from reference gene primer amplification. Clones were read by immunoSEQ multiplex PCR, and TCRdb kept only the in-frame ones, dropping some. V and J calls and clone size follow that table, whereas D and trimming were derived from the DNA. Of more than 200,000 clones listed, approximately 82% were seen once; the top ten hold roughly 8.7%. The chain carries TRBV19 and TRBJ1-1; a weak D match, TRBD1 (6 bases). This sequence originates from a man aged 40-49 years with active or convalescent COVID-19. Specimen: peripheral blood. CDR3 in amino acids: CASTLRGSDTEAFF. The CDR3, as DNA: TGTGCCAGTACCCTGAGGGGGAGTGACACTGAAGCTTTCTTT.